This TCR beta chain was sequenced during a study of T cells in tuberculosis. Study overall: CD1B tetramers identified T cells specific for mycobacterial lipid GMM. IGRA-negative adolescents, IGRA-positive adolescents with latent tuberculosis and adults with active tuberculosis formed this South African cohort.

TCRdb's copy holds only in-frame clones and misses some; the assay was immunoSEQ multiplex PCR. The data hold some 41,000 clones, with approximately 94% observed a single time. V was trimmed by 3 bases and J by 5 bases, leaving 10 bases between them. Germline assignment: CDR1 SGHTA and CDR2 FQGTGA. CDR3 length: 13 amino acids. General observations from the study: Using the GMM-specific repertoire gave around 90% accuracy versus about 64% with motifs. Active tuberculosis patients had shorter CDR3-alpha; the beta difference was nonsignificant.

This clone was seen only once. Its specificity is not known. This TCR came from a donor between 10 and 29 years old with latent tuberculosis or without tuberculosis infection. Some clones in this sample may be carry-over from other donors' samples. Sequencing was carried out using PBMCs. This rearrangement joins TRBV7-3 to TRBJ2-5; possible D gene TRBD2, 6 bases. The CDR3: CASSLGGSETQYF. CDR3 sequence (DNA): TGTGCCAGCAGCTTGGGGGGTTCGGAGACCCAGTACTTC.